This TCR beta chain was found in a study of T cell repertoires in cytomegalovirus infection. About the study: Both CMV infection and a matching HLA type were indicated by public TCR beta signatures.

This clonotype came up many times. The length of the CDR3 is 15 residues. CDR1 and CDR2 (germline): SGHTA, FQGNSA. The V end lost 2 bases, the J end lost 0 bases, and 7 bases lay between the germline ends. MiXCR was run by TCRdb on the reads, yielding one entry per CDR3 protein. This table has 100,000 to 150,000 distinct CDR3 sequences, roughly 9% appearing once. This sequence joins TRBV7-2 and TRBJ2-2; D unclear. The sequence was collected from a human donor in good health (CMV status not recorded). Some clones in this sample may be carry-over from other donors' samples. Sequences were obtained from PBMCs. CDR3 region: CASSLLNANTGELFF. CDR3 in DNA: TGTGCCAGCAGCTTACTGAACGCGAACACCGGGGAGCTGTTTTTT.